The 23 T cell receptor beta chains below all came from one sample that was sequenced in a study of blood T cell repertoires in COVID-19. Produced via immunoSEQ multiplex PCR; TCRdb's table is partial and in-frame only. The top ten hold about 1.2% of the sample, which has about 170,000 clones, around 82% seen once. Sequencing input: peripheral blood. These receptors all come from a man aged 60 to 75 who had recovered from COVID-19.

This clone was picked up one time. V gene TRBV6-5 combines with J gene TRBJ1-5; no definite D call. Trimming shortened V by 7 bases and J by 3 bases, and 16 bases separated the two germline ends. Germline V gene data show CDR1 as MNHEY and CDR2 as SVGAGI. This CDR3 is built from 15 residues. The CDR3 nucleotides are TGTGCCAGCACCAAGAAGGGAGGAGTCAATCAGCCCCAGCATTTT. Translated, it gives CASTKKGGVNQPQHF.

CDR3 sequence: CASSYLPGQGAGGYTF. CDR3 sequence (DNA): TGTGCCAGCAGTTACCTCCCGGGACAGGGGGCAGGTGGCTACACCTTC. The gene calls are TRBV6-5 and TRBJ1-2, with 12 bases fitting TRBD1. After removal of 2 bases from V and 7 bases from J, the junction contained 8 bases not matched to a gene. CDR3 length equals 16 residues. Germline V gene sequence: CDR1 MNHEY, CDR2 SVGAGI.

The CDR3 sequence is CASSEGLGNAIYF. The DNA for the CDR3 is TGTGCCAGCAGCGAGGGCCTGGGGAACGCCATATATTTT. The chain has TRBV6-6 and TRBJ1-3; no clear D. Germline V gives CDR1 MNHNY, CDR2 SVGAGI (reference sequence). V shed 6 bases and J shed 11 bases, with 17 bases lying between them. The CDR3 totals 13 residues.

The chain employs TRBV7-3 and TRBJ1-2; unclear D gene. Germline CDR1 and CDR2: SGHTA and FQGTGA. The CDR3 is 13 amino acids. Trimming took 0 bases from V and 5 from J, leaving 7 bases between them. The CDR3 DNA sequence: TGTGCCAGCAGCTTAACCCCAGGATATGGCTACACCTTC. Translation gives CASSLTPGYGYTF.

Turning to this clone: Other DNA sequences in the sample encode the same CDR3. The chain combines TRBV2 with TRBJ2-7; D uncertain. Trimming took 5 bases from V and 1 from J, leaving 6 bases between them. In germline, CDR1 is SNHLY, CDR2 FYNNEI. This CDR3 is built from 12 residues. Here the CDR3 reads CASSLRSYEQYF. The CDR3 nucleotides are TGTGCCAGCAGTCTCAGGTCCTACGAGCAGTACTTC.

This sequence joins TRBV2 and TRBJ2-5; D gene uncertain. This CDR3 contains 14 residues. Trimming cost V 3 bases and J 5 bases, with 13 bases left between them. The germline CDR1 and CDR2 sequences are SNHLY and FYNNEI. This CDR3 is CASSDDQLGETQYF. The CDR3 DNA reads as TGTGCCAGCAGTGATGACCAGCTCGGGGAGACCCAGTACTTC.

The gene calls are TRBV29-1 and TRBJ2-5, with D perhaps matching TRBD1 (6 bases). Deletions cut 5 bases from V and 4 bases from J, with 11 bases between. The germline V gene has CDR1 SQVTM and CDR2 ANQGSEA. This CDR3 is 12 amino acids long. The DNA for the CDR3 is TGCAGCGTTATAACAGGGCGAGAGACCCAGTACTTC. It yields the protein CSVITGRETQYF.

The chain carries TRBV9 and TRBJ1-6; possible D gene TRBD1, 6 bases. Germline V gene data show CDR1 as SGDLS and CDR2 as YYNGEE. The germline V and J ends were trimmed by 1 base and 5 bases, with 16 bases remaining between them. The CDR3 is made up of 17 amino acids. CDR3 amino acids: CASSVFLDRQNNSPLHF. The CDR3 region has the DNA TGTGCCAGCAGCGTATTCCTTGACAGGCAAAATAATTCACCCCTCCACTTT.

The genes are TRBV5-4 and TRBJ2-1, with 7 bases that match TRBD2. Trimming at V came to 4 bases and at J to 5 bases, leaving 12 bases not matched to a gene. This CDR3 spans 16 amino acids. Germline V lookup: CDR1 SGHNT, CDR2 YYREEE (reference sequence). CDR3 loop: CASSPYSSGAHNEQFF. CDR3 DNA sequence: TGTGCCAGCAGCCCGTATTCTAGCGGTGCCCACAATGAGCAGTTCTTC.

Comment on this clone: A junction boundary mismatches the germline segment, possibly from a read error. The genes are TRBV7-7 and TRBJ1-3; possible D gene TRBD1, 6 bases. There are 14 residues in the CDR3. Germline V gene data show CDR1 as SSHAT and CDR2 as FNYEAQ (reference sequence). The CDR3 DNA reads as TGTGCTAGCAGCATCGGGACACCTGGAAACACCATATATTTT. This gives the protein CASSIGTPGNTIYF.

The chain uses TRBV6-2 or TRBV6-3 and TRBJ1-6; D is perhaps TRBD1 (6 bases). The germline gives CDR1 MNHEY, CDR2 SVGEGT. This CDR3 has 13 residues. Trimming shortened V by 3 bases and J by 9 bases, and 9 bases separated the two germline ends. The CDR3 region is CASSYLQGSPLHF. Written as DNA, the CDR3 is TGTGCCAGCAGTTATCTACAGGGTTCACCCCTCCACTTT.

The chain couples TRBV12-3 or TRBV12-4 to TRBJ2-3; 9 nucleotides agree with TRBD1. V was clipped by 6 bases and J by 7 bases; unmatched bases: 5. The CDR3 is made up of 13 amino acids. The DNA of the CDR3 is TGTGCCAGCAGCAACGGACAGGGGTATACGCAGTATTTT. This encodes CASSNGQGYTQYF.

The table lists this clone with many counts. This sequence joins TRBV6-5 and TRBJ2-2; D remains ambiguous. Trimming left V 5 bases short and J 5 bases short, with 9 bases between. CDR1 and CDR2 from the germline V gene are MNHEY and SVGAGI. The CDR3 covers 13 residues. The CDR3 protein is CASSRRGTGELFF. CDR3 DNA sequence: TGTGCCAGCAGTCGGCGCGGTACCGGGGAGCTGTTTTTT.

The V and J genes are TRBV11-2 and TRBJ1-6; D may be TRBD1 (6 bases). CDR3 size: 15 residues. With 0 bases removed from V and 6 bases from J, the gap between germline ends came to 9 bases. Germline values: CDR1 SGHAT, CDR2 FQNNGV. CDR3 residues: CASSLDGTPNSPLHF. In DNA form, the CDR3 reads TGTGCCAGCAGCTTAGACGGGACACCTAATTCACCCCTCCACTTT.

The CDR3 DNA reads TGCAGTGCGTCCACGGGGGGGCCATGGTACTTC. It is translated as CSASTGGPWYF. V and J are TRBV20-1 and TRBJ2-7, with 8 bases identical to TRBD2. Trimming took 6 bases from V and 12 from J; bases not matched to a gene: 10. Germline CDR1 reads DFQATT; CDR2 reads SNEGSKA (reference sequence). The CDR3 runs to 11 residues.

This chain links TRBV5-4 with TRBJ2-3; 9 bases match TRBD2. The ends lost 0 bases at V and 4 bases at J; junction bases unmatched: 3. Germline values: CDR1 SGHNT, CDR2 YYREEE (reference sequence). The CDR3 length is 15 residues. The CDR3 nucleotides read TGTGCCAGCAGCTTGGCTAGCGGGGACGCAGATACGCAGTATTTT. Its protein is CASSLASGDADTQYF.

The sample holds a few counts of this clone. The V and J genes are TRBV12-5 and TRBJ2-1; 7 bases fit TRBD1. V lost 2 bases to trimming and J lost 7 bases; unmatched junction nucleotides: 2. The germline CDR1 and CDR2 sequences are LGHNT and FRNRAP. The CDR3 runs 13 residues. The CDR3 DNA is TGTGCTAGTGGTTTGACAGGGGTAAATGAGCAGTTCTTC. Translated, it gives CASGLTGVNEQFF.

The chain combines TRBV10-1 with TRBJ1-1; no clear D gene. The germline V gene has CDR1 WNHNN and CDR2 SYGVQD (reference sequence). V shed 6 bases and J shed 4 bases, with 18 bases lying between them. The CDR3 is made up of 15 amino acids. CDR3 region: CASSENTGRATEAFF. The CDR3, as DNA: TGCGCCAGCAGCGAAAATACCGGGAGAGCCACTGAAGCTTTCTTT.

The J gene is TRBJ2-1, the V gene TRBV7-3, with D possibly being TRBD2 (6 bases). This CDR3 comprises 18 residues. V shed 2 bases and J shed 4 bases, with 21 bases lying between them. Germline CDR1 and CDR2: SGHTA and FQGTGA. This CDR3 reads CASSLAGRLQDTYNEQFF. Here the CDR3 DNA reads TGTGCCAGCAGCTTAGCGGGGCGACTCCAGGATACTTACAATGAGCAGTTCTTC.

This chain joins TRBV2 and TRBJ1-5; 7 nucleotides align to TRBD1. After removal of 10 bases from V and 6 bases from J, the junction contained 9 bases not matched to a gene. Germline loops: CDR1 SNHLY, CDR2 FYNNEI. The CDR3 has 13 amino acids. The CDR3, as DNA: TGTGCCAAACTCCGAGCAGGGGGTCAGCCCCAGCATTTT. This encodes CAKLRAGGQPQHF.

This clone was seen once. The chain combines TRBV5-1 with TRBJ2-1; maybe TRBD1 (6 bases). This CDR3 is 14 amino acids long. Looked up from germline, CDR1 is SGHRS and CDR2 is YFSETQ. V was clipped by 4 bases and J by 6 bases, with 14 bases between them. CDR3 coding DNA: TGCGCCAGCAGCGACCCCCAGGGGTCCAATGAGCAGTTCTTC. Translating gives CASSDPQGSNEQFF.

This chain uses TRBV23-1 with TRBJ1-1, with D uncertain. TRBV23-1 is classed as an ORF, of uncertain function. The CDR3 has 15 residues. Deletions cut 4 bases from V and 7 bases from J, with 19 bases between. The DNA for the CDR3 is TGCGCCAGCAGTCGTACAGTGGATCAATGTCTTGAAGCTTTCTTT. The encoded protein is CASSRTVDQCLEAFF.

J is TRBJ2-4 and V is TRBV7-2, with 7 bases identical to TRBD2. Looked up from germline, CDR1 is SGHTA and CDR2 is FQGNSA. This CDR3 region has 19 residues. V shed 1 base, J shed 7 bases, and the junction held 19 bases outside the gene matches. CDR3: CASSLVVGSGISQGNIQYF. The CDR3 DNA is TGTGCCAGCAGCTTAGTAGTGGGAAGCGGGATAAGTCAAGGGAACATTCAGTACTTC.